This TCR beta chain was retrieved from a study of shared T cell receptors in the human thymus. V was pared by 0 bases and J by 0 bases, with 10 bases of the junction left unmatched. This CDR3 comprises 21 residues. CDR1 and CDR2 from the germline V gene are SGDLS and YYNGEE. Method: immunoSEQ multiplex PCR; TCRdb's copy keeps in-frame clones and lacks some. The sample has 640,000 or so clones, 80% to 90% seen once. These data also formed part of another study, on human thymus T cells.

The clonotype originates from a boy less than two years old with a congenital heart defect. Sequencing was done on a sample of thymocytes. V and J are TRBV9 and TRBJ2-2; the match to TRBD2 covers 14 bases. CDR3 nucleotide sequence: TGTGCCAGCAGCGTAGATTTCAGACTAGCGGGAGGGGTCTCGAACACCGGGGAGCTGTTTTTT. Translation: CASSVDFRLAGGVSNTGELFF.